The 24 T cell receptor beta chains given below trace back to one sample, sequenced in a study of CD8 T cells in ankylosing spondylitis. General study results and limits: A TCR beta motif of roughly 8 highly homologous variants appeared characteristic of ankylosing spondylitis blood.

Each CDR3 protein is one row after TCRdb ran MiXCR on the 5' RACE reads. The sample lists fewer than 500,000 distinct CDR3 sequences, 20% to 25% occurring once. These receptors' targets are unknown. Sequencing was done on a sample of blood, either unsorted or a sorted T cell fraction (not recorded which). The receptors stem from a male donor with ankylosing spondylitis.

This clonotype appeared a few times. The chain joins TRBV7-9 to TRBJ2-3, with TRBD2 matching over 7 bases. V trimming: 5 bases; J trimming: 4 bases; junction bases outside the gene matches: 12. The germline V gene encodes CDR1 SEHNR and CDR2 FQNEAQ (reference sequence). The CDR3 is 16 amino acids. This CDR3 is CASSVPSGTSPDTQYF. Here the CDR3 DNA reads TGTGCCAGCAGCGTACCTAGCGGAACTAGCCCAGATACGCAGTATTTT.

The rearrangement joins TRBV5-1 to TRBJ2-3; D not certain. CDR3 length: 15 amino acids. V gave up 0 bases and J gave up 2 bases, with 10 bases separating them. In germline, CDR1 is SGHRS, CDR2 YFSETQ. In nucleotides, the CDR3 is TGCGCCAGCAGCTTGGGGTCGAAATCCACAGATACGCAGTATTTT. This sequence encodes CASSLGSKSTDTQYF. The full variable domain, with the rest looked up from reference TRBV5-1 and TRBJ2-3, is KAGVTQTPRYLIKTRGQQVTLSCSPISGHRSVSWYQQTPGQGLQFLFEYFSETQRNKGNFPGRFSGRQFSNSRSEMNVSTLELGDSALYLCASSLGSKSTDTQYFGPGTRLTVL.

This clonotype was seen a single time. The V and J genes are TRBV6-6 and TRBJ2-1; tentative D call: TRBD2 (5 bases). The germline CDR1 and CDR2 sequences are MNHNY and SVGAGI (reference sequence). This CDR3 spans 13 amino acids. V lost 4 bases, J lost 9 bases, and 13 bases lay in between. The CDR3 loop is CASSLREFGEQFF. The CDR3 DNA reads TGTGCCAGCAGTTTGAGGGAATTCGGTGAGCAGTTCTTC.

The sample holds a few counts of this clonotype. The chain combines TRBV6-2 or TRBV6-3 with TRBJ2-1; D may be TRBD2 (6 bases). CDR1 MNHEY and CDR2 SVGEGT come from the germline V gene. CDR3 length: 16 amino acids. The V end was cut by 0 bases, the J end by 6 bases, with 15 bases between. This CDR3 is CASSYSGWEAVNEQFF. The CDR3 DNA reads TGTGCCAGCAGTTACTCAGGGTGGGAGGCTGTCAATGAGCAGTTCTTC.

This clonotype has only a few counts. The rearrangement links TRBV9 to TRBJ1-5; D is unresolved. The CDR3 consists of 13 residues. The germline V gene encodes CDR1 SGDLS and CDR2 YYNGEE. V lost 0 bases, J lost 6 bases, and 7 bases lay in between. CDR3 region: CASSVDEGQPQHF. The DNA for the CDR3 is TGTGCCAGCAGCGTAGACGAGGGTCAGCCCCAGCATTTT.

V is TRBV11-3 and J is TRBJ2-1, with 12 bases identical to TRBD2. V lost 5 bases to trimming and J lost 0 bases; unmatched junction nucleotides: 5. CDR3 length: 17 amino acids. Germline values: CDR1 SGHNT, CDR2 YENEEA. The CDR3 nucleotides read TGTGCCAGCAGCCCCCTAGCGGGAGGGCTCTCCTACAATGAGCAGTTCTTC. This gives the protein CASSPLAGGLSYNEQFF.

This clonotype was detected a few times. This chain joins TRBV19 and TRBJ2-1, with D tentatively TRBD2 (6 bases). CDR1 is LNHDA and CDR2 is SQIVND in the germline V gene (reference sequence). The length of the CDR3 is 13 residues. Between the trimmed V and J ends, which lost 5 bases and 7 bases, there was a span of 12 bases. Here the CDR3 reads CASSWARGNEQFF. The CDR3 nucleotides read TGTGCCAGTAGTTGGGCCCGGGGGAATGAGCAGTTCTTC. The full variable domain, completed using reference TRBV19 and TRBJ2-1, is DGGITQSPKYLFRKEGQNVTLSCEQNLNHDAMYWYRQDPGQGLRLIYYSQIVNDFQKGDIAEGYSVSREKKESFPLTVTSAQKNPTAFYLCASSWARGNEQFFGPGTRLTVL.

This clonotype turned up a few times. The CDR3 is CASSSDRGEGQPQHF. The CDR3 DNA reads TGTGCCAGCAGCTCAGACAGGGGTGAAGGGCAGCCCCAGCATTTT. The chain is built from TRBV12-3 or TRBV12-4 and TRBJ1-5; 8 nucleotides align to TRBD1. With 6 bases clipped from V and 7 bases from J, the junction kept 11 bases outside the gene matches. This CDR3 has 15 residues.

This clonotype was seen more than once but under ten times. The gene calls are TRBV20-1 and TRBJ2-3; D not certain. Germline V gene sequence: CDR1 DFQATT, CDR2 SNEGSKA (reference sequence). The CDR3 runs 16 residues. The V gene lost 0 bases and the J gene lost 4 bases, with 17 bases spanning the gap. CDR3 loop: CSARERPGTAPDTQYF. DNA of the CDR3: TGCAGTGCTAGAGAGAGGCCCGGAACAGCTCCAGATACGCAGTATTTT.

V usage is TRBV2 and J usage is TRBJ2-7, with TRBD1 matching over 8 bases. This CDR3 is 14 amino acids long. V shed 6 bases, J shed 2 bases, and the junction held 6 bases outside the gene matches. Germline CDR1 is SNHLY and CDR2 is FYNNEI. CDR3 amino acids: CASRSRTGTYEQYF. The CDR3, as DNA: TGTGCCAGCAGGAGCCGGACAGGGACCTACGAGCAGTACTTC.

This clonotype was picked up a small number of times. The gene calls are TRBV10-3 and TRBJ2-6; D gene ambiguous. V lost 3 bases and J 1 base, leaving 13 bases between the germline ends. Per germline, CDR1 ENHRY and CDR2 SYGVKD. The CDR3 loop spans 17 amino acids. In nucleotides, the CDR3 is TGTGCCATCAGTGAAGGCCCCGTAGGGTCTGGGGCCAACGTCCTGACTTTC. Residues: CAISEGPVGSGANVLTF.

The chain joins TRBV11-3 to TRBJ2-1; maybe TRBD1 (5 bases). This CDR3 spans 15 amino acids. Trimming took 1 base from V and 6 from J, leaving 13 bases between them. Germline V gene sequence: CDR1 SGHNT, CDR2 YENEEA. The CDR3: CASSLGTPASNEQFF. CDR3 in DNA: TGTGCCAGCAGCTTAGGGACACCAGCCTCCAATGAGCAGTTCTTC.

There are a few counts of this clonotype. The CDR3 bases are TGCAGTGCTAGAAAGGGACAGGGGGTGCCGGATGAGCAGTTCTTC. Residues: CSARKGQGVPDEQFF. The genes are TRBV20-1 and TRBJ2-1; TRBD1 matches at 11 bases. The J segment lost 8 bases and the V segment lost 2 bases, leaving 8 bases of the junction unmatched. Germline lookup yields CDR1 DFQATT and CDR2 SNEGSKA (reference sequence). CDR3 length: 15 residues.

This clonotype has at least ten counts. The J gene is TRBJ1-4, the V gene TRBV28; D remains ambiguous. The CDR3 runs 12 residues. Germline-derived CDR1 and CDR2 are MDHEN and SYDVKM. The V and J ends lost 2 bases and 6 bases respectively, with 4 bases between them. CDR3 loop: CASSLNDEKLFF. As DNA, the CDR3 is TGTGCCAGCAGTTTAAATGATGAAAAACTGTTTTTT.

This clonotype came up once. V and J are TRBV5-1 and TRBJ1-5, with 8 bases identical to TRBD1. The V and J ends lost 0 bases and 5 bases, in that order; junction bases with no gene match: 7. Germline V gives CDR1 SGHRS, CDR2 YFSETQ. The CDR3 spans 16 residues. CDR3 region: CASSLGGAGGYQPQHF. CDR3 DNA sequence: TGCGCCAGCAGCTTGGGGGGGGCAGGGGGCTATCAGCCCCAGCATTTT. The full variable domain, in which reference TRBV5-1 and TRBJ1-5 provide the parts outside the CDR3, is KAGVTQTPRYLIKTRGQQVTLSCSPISGHRSVSWYQQTPGQGLQFLFEYFSETQRNKGNFPGRFSGRQFSNSRSEMNVSTLELGDSALYLCASSLGGAGGYQPQHFGDGTRLSIL.

The chain couples TRBV7-3 to TRBJ2-3; D is unclear. Germline loops: CDR1 SGHTA, CDR2 FQGTGA. CDR3 size: 15 residues. Trimming shortened V by 2 bases and J by 5 bases, and 14 bases separated the two germline ends. The CDR3 DNA reads TGTGCCAGCAGCTTAGGATCTAGTAATGGAGATACGCAGTATTTT. It is translated as CASSLGSSNGDTQYF.

The chain couples TRBV20-1 to TRBJ2-5, with a tentative D call TRBD2 (6 bases). Between the trimmed V and J ends, which lost 2 bases and 2 bases, there was a span of 12 bases. The CDR3 is made up of 14 amino acids. In germline, CDR1 is DFQATT, CDR2 SNEGSKA (reference sequence). The CDR3 sequence: CSARSGTQQETQYF. The CDR3 DNA follows: TGCAGTGCTAGAAGTGGGACTCAACAAGAGACCCAGTACTTC.

The chain is built from TRBV20-1 and TRBJ2-5; possibly TRBD2 for D (5 bases). Trimming removed 7 bases from V and 1 base from J, with 10 bases in between. The germline V gene has CDR1 DFQATT and CDR2 SNEGSKA (reference sequence). The CDR3 loop spans 12 amino acids. The CDR3 DNA is TGCAGTGGTCTAGCCTCCCAAGAGACCCAGTACTTC. It codes for CSGLASQETQYF.

The rearrangement links TRBV2 to TRBJ1-3; a possible D gene is TRBD1 (6 bases). The ends were cut back, 7 bases at V and 1 base at J, with 17 bases in the middle. This CDR3 has 16 residues. Germline V CDR1 and CDR2: SNHLY, FYNNEI. The CDR3 protein is CASILTGALSGNTIYF. CDR3 bases: TGTGCCAGCATCTTGACAGGAGCCTTATCTGGAAACACCATATATTTT. Complete variable domain (other parts from reference TRBV2 and TRBJ1-3): EPEVTQTPSHQVTQMGQEVILRCVPISNHLYFYWYRQILGQKVEFLVSFYNNEISEKSEIFDDQFSVERPDGSNFTLKIRSTKLEDSAMYFCASILTGALSGNTIYFGEGSWLTVV.

The chain employs TRBV20-1 and TRBJ2-7; D possibly uses TRBD1 or TRBD2 (5 bases each). With 5 bases removed from V and 3 bases from J, the gap between germline ends came to 17 bases. The CDR3 totals 14 residues. Germline V gene sequence: CDR1 DFQATT, CDR2 SNEGSKA (reference sequence). In DNA form, the CDR3 reads TGCAGTGCTGGGGAAGGGACGGTGTTCTACGAGCAGTACTTC. Residues: CSAGEGTVFYEQYF.

The V gene is TRBV18, the J gene TRBJ2-1, with 9 bases identical to TRBD1. Germline V gene data show CDR1 as KGHSH and CDR2 as LQKENI. V lost 4 bases, J lost 8 bases, and 9 bases stayed unmatched. The CDR3 length is 15 residues. CDR3 nucleotides: TGTGCCAGCTCACTGGCGGGACAGGGTAGCGATGAGCAGTTCTTC. As protein: CASSLAGQGSDEQFF.

This chain joins TRBV2 and TRBJ1-6; the match to TRBD1 covers 8 bases. V shed 6 bases and J 7 bases; nucleotides not matched to a gene: 8. Germline lookup yields CDR1 SNHLY and CDR2 FYNNEI. This CDR3 spans 15 amino acids. As DNA, the CDR3 is TGTGCCAGCAGGGACAGGGCCGGTGCGAATTCACCCCTCCACTTT. Amino acids: CASRDRAGANSPLHF.

The rearrangement uses TRBV9 and TRBJ2-5; D call uncertain. V lost 4 bases to trimming and J lost 0 bases, with 4 bases between them. The CDR3 contains 12 residues. The germline V gene encodes CDR1 SGDLS and CDR2 YYNGEE. CDR3 loop: CASSSHQETQYF. DNA for the CDR3: TGTGCCAGCAGCTCCCACCAAGAGACCCAGTACTTC.

This clonotype has only a few counts. The genes are TRBV27 and TRBJ2-5; 10 bases are a match to TRBD2. The CDR3 spans 16 residues. Germline V lookup: CDR1 MNHEY, CDR2 SMNVEV (reference sequence). V was pared by 5 bases and J by 5 bases, with 11 bases of the junction left unmatched. The CDR3 coding sequence is TGTGCCAGCAGTGCCTCTTTAGCGGGAGGTTGGGAGACCCAGTACTTC. Amino acids: CASSASLAGGWETQYF.